Shown below are 29 T cell receptor beta chains from a single sample sequenced in a study of cytomegalovirus exposure and HLA in healthy donors. This table comes from immunoSEQ multiplex PCR, and its TCRdb copy is limited to in-frame clones, with some not included. Of approximately 150,000 clones listed, 70% to 90% are singletons. Input material: PBMCs. These receptors all come from a woman between 18 and 29 years old in good health and CMV-seropositive.

This rearrangement joins TRBV7-9 to TRBJ2-1, with 12 positions matching TRBD2. CDR1 and CDR2 from the germline V gene are SEHNR and FQNEAQ (reference sequence). The CDR3 has 16 amino acids. V trimming: 4 bases; J trimming: 7 bases; junction bases outside the gene matches: 8. The CDR3 DNA follows: TGTGCCAGCAGCTCGCAGACTAGCGGGAGTTGGAATGAGCAGTTCTTC. Its translation: CASSSQTSGSWNEQFF.

This chain's CDR3 is CASSLALGEGIEQYF. CDR3 bases: TGTGCCAGCAGCTTAGCGTTGGGGGAGGGCATCGAGCAGTACTTC. The V gene is TRBV7-8, the J gene TRBJ2-7; 7 bases match TRBD2. Per germline, CDR1 SGHVS and CDR2 FQNEAQ. The CDR3 contains 15 residues. J lost 6 bases, V lost 0 bases, and 8 bases had no gene match.

This chain uses TRBV7-2 with TRBJ2-7, with TRBD1 matching 10 bases. Looked up from germline, CDR1 is SGHTA and CDR2 is FQGNSA. The CDR3 length is 15 residues. V was clipped by 5 bases and J by 4 bases; unmatched bases: 8. The CDR3 region is CASSRARDRGYEQYF. DNA for the CDR3: TGTGCCAGCAGCCGCGCCCGGGACAGGGGATACGAGCAGTACTTC.

The V gene is TRBV5-1, the J gene TRBJ2-5, with unresolved D. Looked up from germline, CDR1 is SGHRS and CDR2 is YFSETQ. The CDR3 consists of 14 residues. Deletions cut 0 bases from V and 2 bases from J, with 8 bases between. The CDR3 nucleotides are TGCGCCAGCAGCTTGGGGGCAGTTCAAGAGACCCAGTACTTC. Translated, it gives CASSLGAVQETQYF.

V gene TRBV19 combines with J gene TRBJ1-1, with D possibly TRBD1 on 6 matching bases. V was trimmed by 6 bases and J by 6 bases, leaving 8 bases between them. The CDR3 runs to 11 residues. Per the germline V gene, CDR1 is LNHDA and CDR2 is SQIVND (reference sequence). The CDR3 DNA reads TGTGCCAGTAGACAGGGCTCTGAAGCTTTCTTT. Amino acid sequence: CASRQGSEAFF.

V and J are TRBV28 and TRBJ2-2; D gene unclear. The germline V gene encodes CDR1 MDHEN and CDR2 SYDVKM. Trimming shortened V by 4 bases and J by 6 bases, and 12 bases separated the two germline ends. The CDR3 is made up of 14 amino acids. The CDR3 DNA reads as TGTGCCAGCAGTTCGACATTCTCGGCCGGGGAGCTGTTTTTT. It codes for CASSSTFSAGELFF.

J is TRBJ2-1 and V is TRBV2; 11 nucleotides agree with TRBD2. The CDR3 is 17 residues long. Trimming removed 2 bases from V and 9 bases from J; junction bases left unmatched: 12. Germline V gene sequence: CDR1 SNHLY, CDR2 FYNNEI. The CDR3 loop reads CASSETTSGSSVGEQFF. DNA of the CDR3: TGTGCCAGCAGTGAAACCACTAGCGGGAGTAGTGTTGGTGAGCAGTTCTTC.

The chain has TRBV30 and TRBJ1-5, with D perhaps TRBD1 (6 bases). V gave up 0 bases and J gave up 7 bases, with 10 bases separating them. The germline CDR1 and CDR2 sequences are GTSNPN and SVGIG (reference sequence). This CDR3 is built from 13 residues. The CDR3 protein is CAWSVQGIQPQHF. The CDR3 DNA is TGTGCCTGGAGTGTACAGGGTATCCAGCCCCAGCATTTT.

The table lists this clone with a count of one. V gene TRBV6-6 combines with J gene TRBJ2-2; TRBD1 matches at 10 bases. The ends lost 7 bases at V and 5 bases at J; junction bases unmatched: 10. The CDR3 has 16 residues. Germline V gene lookup returns CDR1 MNHNY and CDR2 SVGAGI (reference sequence). The CDR3 nucleotides are TGTGCCAGCAATTATCGACAGGGGGCGAGGACCGGGGAGCTGTTTTTT. Translating gives CASNYRQGARTGELFF.

The V gene is TRBV11-2, the J gene TRBJ2-7; TRBD2 aligns across 8 bases. Trimming took 5 bases from V and 10 from J; bases not matched to a gene: 19. This CDR3 has 16 residues. CDR1 SGHAT and CDR2 FQNNGV come from the germline V gene. CDR3 amino acids: CASSPPEMIAGLPQYF. CDR3 DNA sequence: TGTGCCAGCAGCCCCCCCGAGATGATAGCGGGACTCCCCCAGTACTTC.

The DNA for the CDR3 is TGTGCCTGGAGCGCCCTTAGCGGGAGGCTGAATGAGCAGTTCTTC. Translating it yields CAWSALSGRLNEQFF. The chain carries TRBV30 and TRBJ2-1; 10 bases are shared with TRBD2. Germline CDR1 and CDR2: GTSNPN and SVGIG (reference sequence). This CDR3 is built from 15 residues. The junction had 9 bases not matched to a gene; V was cut back by 3 bases and J by 7 bases.

V usage is TRBV13 and J usage is TRBJ2-6, with a weak D call TRBD2 (5 bases). The CDR3 runs 16 residues. CDR1 PRHDT and CDR2 FYEKMQ come from the germline V gene (reference sequence). V was clipped by 2 bases and J by 3 bases, with 11 bases between them. The CDR3, as DNA: TGTGCCAGCAGCTTACGGGGTATTGGTGGGGCCAACGTCCTGACTTTC. It yields the protein CASSLRGIGGANVLTF.

V gene TRBV2 combines with J gene TRBJ1-1; D not certain. The CDR3 totals 13 residues. CDR1 is SNHLY, CDR2 FYNNEI, per germline. Trimming took off 4 bases at V and 2 bases at J, with 8 bases between the two ends. CDR3 DNA sequence: TGTGCCAGCAGTGCCCAGTATAACACTGAAGCTTTCTTT. Protein: CASSAQYNTEAFF.

This sequence joins TRBV30 and TRBJ2-7; unclear D gene. From germline, CDR1 is GTSNPN and CDR2 SVGIG (reference sequence). The V gene lost 0 bases and the J gene lost 0 bases, with 18 bases spanning the gap. The CDR3 spans 17 residues. CDR3 nucleotide sequence: TGTGCCTGGAGTGTAAGAGGCGCGCGTGCTTTCTCCTACGAGCAGTACTTC. This translates into CAWSVRGARAFSYEQYF.

V is TRBV5-1 and J is TRBJ2-5, with TRBD2 matching 14 bases. The CDR3 consists of 15 residues. With V trimmed by 3 bases and J by 7 bases, 5 bases remained unmatched. CDR1 and CDR2 (germline): SGHRS, YFSETQ. The CDR3 sequence is CASSSTSGGGRTQYF. In DNA form, the CDR3 reads TGCGCCAGCAGCTCGACTAGCGGGGGGGGACGGACCCAGTACTTC. Full variable domain (outside the CDR3, taken from reference TRBV5-1 and TRBJ2-5): KAGVTQTPRYLIKTRGQQVTLSCSPISGHRSVSWYQQTPGQGLQFLFEYFSETQRNKGNFPGRFSGRQFSNSRSEMNVSTLELGDSALYLCASSSTSGGGRTQYFGPGTRLLVL.

A few counts support this clone. This chain uses TRBV6-5 with TRBJ1-5, with 11 bases fitting TRBD1. Losses at the gene ends were 6 bases for V and 6 bases for J; bases not matched to a gene: 1. This CDR3 is built from 13 residues. Germline assignment: CDR1 MNHEY and CDR2 SVGAGI. The CDR3 DNA sequence: TGTGCCAGCAGAGGACAGGGGGCTCAGCCCCAGCATTTT. Encoded protein: CASRGQGAQPQHF.

The chain combines TRBV11-3 with TRBJ1-1, with D hard to call. The CDR3 has 17 amino acids. The germline CDR1 and CDR2 sequences are SGHNT and YENEEA. Trimming pared 1 base from V and 0 bases from J, leaving 15 bases between. The CDR3 loop reads CASSLGGGVFVNTEAFF. CDR3 nucleotides: TGTGCCAGCAGCTTAGGCGGCGGGGTTTTCGTGAACACTGAAGCTTTCTTT.

This chain uses TRBV4-1 with TRBJ1-2, with TRBD1 as a possible D gene (5 bases). The V and J ends lost 1 base and 0 bases respectively, with 15 bases between them. CDR3 length: 17 amino acids. CDR1 and CDR2 (germline): MGHRA, YSYEKL. For the CDR3, the DNA is TGCGCCAGCAGCCAAGTGGGGAGGGGCCTCGCTAACTATGGCTACACCTTC. It codes for CASSQVGRGLANYGYTF.

This sequence joins TRBV19 and TRBJ1-5; the match to TRBD1 covers 9 bases. V gave up 5 bases and J gave up 4 bases; unmatched junction bases: 9. The CDR3 sequence is 16 residues long. Germline CDR1 is LNHDA and CDR2 is SQIVND (reference sequence). The CDR3 region has the DNA TGTGCCAGTAGTGGATGGACAGGGGCCCAGAATCAGCCCCAGCATTTT. This translates into CASSGWTGAQNQPQHF.

The rearrangement joins TRBV29-1 to TRBJ2-1, with 8 bases aligning to TRBD2. Losses at the gene ends were 6 bases for V and 3 bases for J; bases not matched to a gene: 13. CDR1 and CDR2 from the germline V gene are SQVTM and ANQGSEA. The CDR3 sequence is 16 residues long. The CDR3 loop is CSVNPTAGVSYNEQFF. The CDR3 nucleotides read TGCAGCGTGAACCCCACAGCGGGAGTAAGCTACAATGAGCAGTTCTTC.

The CDR3 sequence: CASSQAPGGEGRSYEQYF. The CDR3 bases are TGTGCCAGCAGCCAAGCCCCGGGGGGGGAGGGCCGTTCCTACGAGCAGTACTTC. V gene TRBV4-2 combines with J gene TRBJ2-7, with 8 bases fitting TRBD2. The CDR3 totals 18 residues. The V gene end was trimmed by 1 base and the J gene end by 1 base; junction bases not matched to a gene: 12. Germline V lookup: CDR1 LGHNA, CDR2 YNFKEQ.

The genes are TRBV11-3 and TRBJ2-7; weak D call: TRBD2 (6 bases). Germline V lookup: CDR1 SGHNT, CDR2 YENEEA. V gave up 8 bases and J gave up 3 bases, with 17 bases separating them. The CDR3 loop spans 14 amino acids. CDR3 loop: CASGFGRGDYEQYF. In nucleotides, the CDR3 is TGTGCCAGCGGTTTCGGGCGGGGAGACTACGAGCAGTACTTC.

The chain is built from TRBV6-5 and TRBJ1-2; D ambiguous. In germline, CDR1 is MNHEY, CDR2 SVGAGI. The CDR3 extends over 13 amino acids. Trimming cost V 2 bases and J 7 bases, with 11 bases left between them. The CDR3 sequence: CASSYDIMGGYTF. The DNA of the CDR3 is TGTGCCAGCAGTTACGACATTATGGGTGGCTACACCTTC.

The genes are TRBV19 and TRBJ1-1; D uncertain. This CDR3 region has 16 residues. The V gene's germline CDR1 is LNHDA and CDR2 SQIVND (reference sequence). Trimming took 3 bases from V and 0 from J, leaving 14 bases between them. This CDR3 is CASSIRRGSVNTEAFF. DNA for the CDR3: TGTGCCAGTAGTATTCGGCGGGGAAGTGTGAACACTGAAGCTTTCTTT.

The gene calls are TRBV7-9 and TRBJ2-1; D may be TRBD2 (6 bases). Trimming took off 0 bases at V and 4 bases at J, with 13 bases between the two ends. Germline V lookup: CDR1 SEHNR, CDR2 FQNEAQ (reference sequence). This CDR3 region has 16 residues. The CDR3 here is CASSLAIAASYNEQFF. The CDR3 region has the DNA TGTGCCAGCAGCTTAGCAATAGCGGCCTCATACAATGAGCAGTTCTTC.

This clone was counted a single time. The chain uses TRBV18 and TRBJ1-4, with 12 bases aligning to TRBD1. CDR3 length equals 18 residues. CDR1 and CDR2 from the germline V gene are KGHSH and LQKENI. The trim removed 3 bases at V and 5 bases at J, leaving 10 bases unmatched. The CDR3 is CASSPSGTGGALNEKLFF. The DNA of the CDR3 is TGTGCCAGCTCACCTTCCGGGACAGGGGGCGCTTTGAATGAAAAACTGTTTTTT.

The rearrangement joins TRBV2 to TRBJ1-2, with a weak D call TRBD1 (5 bases). CDR1 and CDR2 from the germline V gene are SNHLY and FYNNEI. The CDR3 covers 16 residues. The V end lost 0 bases, the J end lost 4 bases, and 15 bases lay between the germline ends. The CDR3 nucleotides read TGTGCCAGCAGTGAAGCGTGGCAGGGCGGTAGCTATGGCTACACCTTC. It specifies CASSEAWQGGSYGYTF.

A note on this clone: Other nucleotide sequences from this sample produce the same CDR3. The chain has TRBV6-4 and TRBJ2-2; weak D call: TRBD1 (6 bases). Trimming left V 2 bases short and J 2 bases short, with 6 bases between. Germline V gene lookup returns CDR1 MRHNA and CDR2 SNTAGT. This CDR3 comprises 14 residues. CDR3 DNA: TGTGCCAGCAGTGACGGGACAAACACCGGGGAGCTGTTTTTT. This codes for CASSDGTNTGELFF.

The chain combines TRBV11-3 with TRBJ2-7; possibly TRBD2 for D (6 bases). Germline CDR1 is SGHNT and CDR2 is YENEEA. The V and J ends lost 5 bases and 2 bases respectively, with 10 bases between them. The CDR3 is 13 amino acids. The CDR3 DNA sequence: TGTGCCAGCAGCCCCCGGGGGACCTACGAGCAGTACTTC. It specifies CASSPRGTYEQYF.